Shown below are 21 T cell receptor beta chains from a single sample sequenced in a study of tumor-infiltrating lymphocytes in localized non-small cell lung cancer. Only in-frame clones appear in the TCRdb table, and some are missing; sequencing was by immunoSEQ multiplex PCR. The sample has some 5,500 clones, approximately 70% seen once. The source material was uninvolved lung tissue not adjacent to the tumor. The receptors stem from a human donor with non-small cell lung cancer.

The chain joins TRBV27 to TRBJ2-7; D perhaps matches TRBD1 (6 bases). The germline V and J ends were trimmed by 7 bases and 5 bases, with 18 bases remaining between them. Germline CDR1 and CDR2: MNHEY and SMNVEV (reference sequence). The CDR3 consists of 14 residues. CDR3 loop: CASNYRAPLNEQYF. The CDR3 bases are TGTGCCAGCAATTACAGGGCCCCATTAAACGAGCAGTACTTC.

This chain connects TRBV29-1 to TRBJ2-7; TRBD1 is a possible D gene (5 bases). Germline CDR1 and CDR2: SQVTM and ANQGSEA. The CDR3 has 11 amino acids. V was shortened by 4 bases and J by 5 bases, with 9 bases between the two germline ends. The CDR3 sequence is CSVGPGHEQYF. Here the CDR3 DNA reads TGCAGCGTTGGGCCAGGGCACGAGCAGTACTTC.

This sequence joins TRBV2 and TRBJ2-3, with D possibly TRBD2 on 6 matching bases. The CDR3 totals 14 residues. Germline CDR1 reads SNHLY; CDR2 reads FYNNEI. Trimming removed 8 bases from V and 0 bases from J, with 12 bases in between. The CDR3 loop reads CASGGAGSTDTQYF. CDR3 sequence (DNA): TGTGCCAGCGGAGGGGCCGGTAGCACAGATACGCAGTATTTT.

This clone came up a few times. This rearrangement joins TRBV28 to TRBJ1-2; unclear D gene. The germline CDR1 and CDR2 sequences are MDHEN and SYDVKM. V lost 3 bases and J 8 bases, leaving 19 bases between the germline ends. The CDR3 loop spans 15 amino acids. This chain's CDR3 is CASSFVGRQGQGYTF. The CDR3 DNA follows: TGTGCCAGCAGTTTCGTGGGGAGACAAGGGCAGGGCTACACCTTC.

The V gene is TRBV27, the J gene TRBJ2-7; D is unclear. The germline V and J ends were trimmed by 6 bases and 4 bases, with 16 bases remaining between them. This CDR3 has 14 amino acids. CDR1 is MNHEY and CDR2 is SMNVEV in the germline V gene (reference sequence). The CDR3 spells CASRRNSRSYEQYF. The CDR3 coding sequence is TGTGCCAGCAGGCGTAACAGCCGTTCGTACGAGCAGTACTTC.

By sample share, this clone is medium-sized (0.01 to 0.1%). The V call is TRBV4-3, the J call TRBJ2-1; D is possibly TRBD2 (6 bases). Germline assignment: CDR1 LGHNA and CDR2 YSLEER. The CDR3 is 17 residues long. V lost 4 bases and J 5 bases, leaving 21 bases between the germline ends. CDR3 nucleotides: TGCGCCAGCAGCCTCGATCAGTGGGGAGGCTCTAACAATGAGCAGTTCTTC. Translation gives CASSLDQWGGSNNEQFF.

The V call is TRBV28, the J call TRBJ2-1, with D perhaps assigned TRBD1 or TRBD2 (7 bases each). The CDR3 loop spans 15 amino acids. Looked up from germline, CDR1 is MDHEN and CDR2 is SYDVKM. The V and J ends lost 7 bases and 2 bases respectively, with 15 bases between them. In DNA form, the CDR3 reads TGTGCCAGCAACGCCAGGGGGGGACCCTACAATGAGCAGTTCTTC. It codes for CASNARGGPYNEQFF.

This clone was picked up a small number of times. CDR3 sequence (DNA): TGTGCCAGCAGTGTGGCAGGGGGCTATTATGGCTACACCTTC. This codes for CASSVAGGYYGYTF. V and J are TRBV25-1 and TRBJ1-2, with TRBD1 matching over 8 bases. V gave up 4 bases and J gave up 5 bases; unmatched junction bases: 6. This CDR3 region has 14 residues. Germline V gives CDR1 MGHDK, CDR2 SYGVNS.

The CDR3 spells CAWEGDGSMNTEAFF. CDR3 DNA sequence: TGTGCCTGGGAGGGGGATGGGTCAATGAACACTGAAGCTTTCTTT. The chain joins TRBV30 to TRBJ1-1; a possible D gene is TRBD1 (6 bases). Germline-derived CDR1 and CDR2 are GTSNPN and SVGIG (reference sequence). The CDR3 is 15 amino acids. Between the trimmed V and J ends, which lost 5 bases and 0 bases, there was a span of 16 bases.

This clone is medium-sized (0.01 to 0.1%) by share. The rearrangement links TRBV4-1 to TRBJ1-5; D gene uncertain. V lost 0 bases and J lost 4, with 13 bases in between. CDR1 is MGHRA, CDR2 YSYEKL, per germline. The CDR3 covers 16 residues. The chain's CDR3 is CASSQDGNRRNQPQHF. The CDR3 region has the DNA TGCGCCAGCAGCCAAGATGGGAACAGAAGAAATCAGCCCCAGCATTTT.

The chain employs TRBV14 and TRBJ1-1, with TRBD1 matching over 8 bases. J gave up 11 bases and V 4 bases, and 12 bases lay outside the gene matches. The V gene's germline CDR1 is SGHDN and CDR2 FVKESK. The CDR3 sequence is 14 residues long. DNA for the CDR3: TGTGCCAGCAGCCTGAACATACGAACAGGGGGGGCTTTCTTT. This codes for CASSLNIRTGGAFF.

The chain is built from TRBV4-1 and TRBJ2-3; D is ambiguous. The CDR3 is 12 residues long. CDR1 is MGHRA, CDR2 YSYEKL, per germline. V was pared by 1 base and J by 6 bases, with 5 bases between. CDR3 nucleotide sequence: TGCGCCAGCAGCCAAGTTCTGGATACGCAGTATTTT. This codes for CASSQVLDTQYF.

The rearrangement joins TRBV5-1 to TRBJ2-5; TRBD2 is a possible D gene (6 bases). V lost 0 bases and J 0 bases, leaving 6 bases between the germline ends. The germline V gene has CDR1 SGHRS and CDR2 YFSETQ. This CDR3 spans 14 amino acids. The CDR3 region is CASSLGGDQETQYF. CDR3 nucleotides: TGCGCCAGCAGCTTGGGGGGGGACCAAGAGACCCAGTACTTC.

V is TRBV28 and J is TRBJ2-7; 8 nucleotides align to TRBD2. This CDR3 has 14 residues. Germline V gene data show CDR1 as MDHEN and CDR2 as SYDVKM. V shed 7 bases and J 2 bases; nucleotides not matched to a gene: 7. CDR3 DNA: TGTGCCAGCATACTTAGCGGGACGACCTACGAGCAGTACTTC. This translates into CASILSGTTYEQYF.

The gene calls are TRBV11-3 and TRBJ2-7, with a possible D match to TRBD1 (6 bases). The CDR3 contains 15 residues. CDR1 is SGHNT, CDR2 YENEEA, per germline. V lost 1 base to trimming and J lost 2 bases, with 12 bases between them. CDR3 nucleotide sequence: TGTGCCAGCAGCTTAGGGGAGAAGGGGGCCTACGAGCAGTACTTC. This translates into CASSLGEKGAYEQYF.

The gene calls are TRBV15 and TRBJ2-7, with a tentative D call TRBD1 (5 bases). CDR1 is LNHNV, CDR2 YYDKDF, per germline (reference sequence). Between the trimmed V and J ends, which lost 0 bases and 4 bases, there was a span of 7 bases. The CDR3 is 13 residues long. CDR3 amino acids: CATSRDKGYEQYF. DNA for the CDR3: TGTGCCACCAGCAGAGATAAGGGGTACGAGCAGTACTTC.

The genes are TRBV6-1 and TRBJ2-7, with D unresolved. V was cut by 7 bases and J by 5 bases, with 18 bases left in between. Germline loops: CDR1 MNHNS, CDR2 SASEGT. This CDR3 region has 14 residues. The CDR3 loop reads CASTPLGYTNEQYF. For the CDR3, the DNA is TGTGCCAGCACCCCCCTCGGTTACACAAACGAGCAGTACTTC.

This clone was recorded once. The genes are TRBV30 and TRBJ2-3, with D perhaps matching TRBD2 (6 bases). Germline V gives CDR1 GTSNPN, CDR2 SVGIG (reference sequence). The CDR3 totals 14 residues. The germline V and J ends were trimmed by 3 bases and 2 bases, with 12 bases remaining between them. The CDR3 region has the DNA TGTGCCTGGAGGGGGGGACTTGACACAGATACGCAGTATTTT. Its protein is CAWRGGLDTDTQYF.

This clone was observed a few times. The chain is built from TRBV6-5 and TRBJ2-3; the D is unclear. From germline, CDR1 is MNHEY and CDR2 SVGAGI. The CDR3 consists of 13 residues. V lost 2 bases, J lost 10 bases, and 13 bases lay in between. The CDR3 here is CASSYVRLGPQYF. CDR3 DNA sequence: TGTGCCAGCAGTTACGTTCGGCTAGGGCCGCAGTATTTT.

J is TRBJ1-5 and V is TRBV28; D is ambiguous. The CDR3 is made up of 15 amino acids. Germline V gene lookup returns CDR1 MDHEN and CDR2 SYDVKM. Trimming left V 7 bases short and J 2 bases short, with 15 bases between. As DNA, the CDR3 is TGTGCCAGCACCACACCGGGAGGCGGCAATCAGCCCCAGCATTTT. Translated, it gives CASTTPGGGNQPQHF.

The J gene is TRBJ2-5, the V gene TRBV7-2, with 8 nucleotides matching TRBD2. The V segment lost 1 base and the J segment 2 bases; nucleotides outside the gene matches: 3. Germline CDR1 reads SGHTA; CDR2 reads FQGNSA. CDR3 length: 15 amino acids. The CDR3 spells CASSLETSVQETQYF. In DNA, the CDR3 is TGTGCCAGCAGCTTAGAGACTAGCGTACAAGAGACCCAGTACTTC.